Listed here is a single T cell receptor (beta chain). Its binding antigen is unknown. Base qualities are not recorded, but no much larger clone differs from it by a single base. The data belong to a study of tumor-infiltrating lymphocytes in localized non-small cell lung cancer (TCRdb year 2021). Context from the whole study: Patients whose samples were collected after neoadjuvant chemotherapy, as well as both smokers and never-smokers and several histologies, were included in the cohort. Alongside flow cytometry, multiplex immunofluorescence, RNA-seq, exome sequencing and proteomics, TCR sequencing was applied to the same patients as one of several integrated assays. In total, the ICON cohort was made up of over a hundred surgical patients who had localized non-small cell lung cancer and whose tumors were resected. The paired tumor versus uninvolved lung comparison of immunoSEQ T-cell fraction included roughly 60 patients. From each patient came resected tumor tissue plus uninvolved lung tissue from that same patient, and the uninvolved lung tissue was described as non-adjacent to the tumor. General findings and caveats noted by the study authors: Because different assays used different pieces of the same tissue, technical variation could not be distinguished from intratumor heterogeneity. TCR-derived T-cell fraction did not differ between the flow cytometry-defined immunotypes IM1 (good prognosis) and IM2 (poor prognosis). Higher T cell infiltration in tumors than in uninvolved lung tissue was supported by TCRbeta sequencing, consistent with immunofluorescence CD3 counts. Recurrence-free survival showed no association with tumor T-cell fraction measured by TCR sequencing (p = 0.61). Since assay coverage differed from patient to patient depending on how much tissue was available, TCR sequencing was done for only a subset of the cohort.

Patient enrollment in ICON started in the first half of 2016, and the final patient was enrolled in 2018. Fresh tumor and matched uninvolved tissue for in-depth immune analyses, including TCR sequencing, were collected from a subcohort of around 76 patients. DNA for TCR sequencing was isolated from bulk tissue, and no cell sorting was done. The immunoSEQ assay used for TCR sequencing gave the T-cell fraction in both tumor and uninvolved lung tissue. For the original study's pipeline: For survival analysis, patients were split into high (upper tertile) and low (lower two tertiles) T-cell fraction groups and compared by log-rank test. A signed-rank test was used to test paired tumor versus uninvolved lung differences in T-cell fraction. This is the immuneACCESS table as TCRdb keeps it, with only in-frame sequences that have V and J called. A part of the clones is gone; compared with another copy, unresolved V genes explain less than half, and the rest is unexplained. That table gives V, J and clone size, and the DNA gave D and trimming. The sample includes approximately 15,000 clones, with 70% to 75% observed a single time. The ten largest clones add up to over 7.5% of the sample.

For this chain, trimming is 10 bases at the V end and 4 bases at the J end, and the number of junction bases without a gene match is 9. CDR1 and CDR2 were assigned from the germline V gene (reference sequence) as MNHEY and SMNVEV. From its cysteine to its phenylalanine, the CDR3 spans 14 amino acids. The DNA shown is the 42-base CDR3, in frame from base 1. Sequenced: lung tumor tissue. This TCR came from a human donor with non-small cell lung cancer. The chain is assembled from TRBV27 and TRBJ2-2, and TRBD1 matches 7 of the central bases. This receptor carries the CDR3 CAIRTGQGTGELFF. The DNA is TGTGCCATCCGGACAGGACAAGGCACCGGGGAGCTGTTTTTT.